Reported below is one TCR beta chain. Antigen unknown. This specimen comes from a study of T cell repertoires in cytomegalovirus infection. Study as a whole: Well-studied HLA-B-restricted epitopes and recently identified HLA-C-restricted epitopes of CMV were both used in the study. In public TCR beta signatures, there were indications of both CMV infection and matching HLA type.

Study-wide results and caveats: In two of eight donors, the top clonotype was HLA-C-restricted CMV-specific. Cumulative frequency (of public TCR beta family members) identified carriers of CMV plus the relevant HLA.

Germline CDR1 is MNHEY and CDR2 is SVGAGI. V shed 6 bases and J 11 bases; nucleotides not matched to a gene: 9. This CDR3 spans 13 amino acids. TCRdb passed the reads through MiXCR, listing each CDR3 protein once. Of around 750,000 distinct CDR3 sequences listed, 32% are singletons. This TCR was recovered from a human donor in good health (CMV status not recorded). Some clones in this sample may be carry-over from other donors' samples. This chain joins TRBV6-5 and TRBJ1-5; TRBD1 agrees at 8 bases. Specimen: cultured CD8+ T cells from PBMCs, collected from culture after CMV antigen stimulation. The CDR3 is CASSSGTGRAQHF. In DNA form, the CDR3 reads TGTGCCAGCAGCTCCGGGACAGGCCGGGCCCAGCATTTT.